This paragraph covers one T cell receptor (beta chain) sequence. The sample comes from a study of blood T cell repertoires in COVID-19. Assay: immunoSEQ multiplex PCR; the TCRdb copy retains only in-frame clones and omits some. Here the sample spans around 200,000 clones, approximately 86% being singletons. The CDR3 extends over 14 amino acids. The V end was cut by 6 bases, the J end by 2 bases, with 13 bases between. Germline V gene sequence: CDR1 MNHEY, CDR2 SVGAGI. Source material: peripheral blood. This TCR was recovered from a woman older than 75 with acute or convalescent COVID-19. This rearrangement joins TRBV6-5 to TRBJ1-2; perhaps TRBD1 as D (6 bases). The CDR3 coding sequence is TGTGCCAGCAGCCCCGGGACAAGGAACTATGGCTACACCTTC. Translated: CASSPGTRNYGYTF.